This passage covers 5 T cell receptor beta chains from one sample sequenced in a study of cytomegalovirus exposure and HLA in healthy donors. A multiplex PCR was run with 60 Vbeta primers and 13 Jbeta primers. Measured with immunoSEQ multiplex PCR; TCRdb has only the in-frame clones, and not every one. Of fewer than 55,000 clones in the sample, about 60% are singletons; the top ten hold around 11%. The sample taken for sequencing was PBMCs. Receptors were obtained from a man between 60 and 70 years old in good health and CMV-seropositive.

By share of the sample, this clone is medium-sized. The V gene is TRBV7-2, the J gene TRBJ2-1; a possible D gene is TRBD1 (6 bases). Germline loops: CDR1 SGHTA, CDR2 FQGNSA. This CDR3 spans 15 amino acids. Trimming cost V 4 bases and J 7 bases, with 17 bases left between them. CDR3 bases: TGTGCCAGCAGCTCCGGTGCGACAGGCTGGAATGAGCAGTTCTTC. Translating it yields CASSSGATGWNEQFF.

The rearrangement joins TRBV7-5 to TRBJ2-5; the DNA was not used to check the table's D call, TRBD2. TRBV7-5 represents a pseudogene. This CDR3 has 14 amino acids. CDR3 in DNA: TGTGCCAGAAGCTTGGGGGGGGTGGTGGAGACCCAGTACTTC. This gives the protein CARSLGGVVETQYF.

This clone appeared once. V and J are TRBV30 and TRBJ1-2; D might be TRBD1 (5 bases). Between the trimmed V and J ends, which lost 0 bases and 7 bases, there was a span of 18 bases. The CDR3 has 15 residues. In germline, CDR1 is GTSNPN, CDR2 SVGIG (reference sequence). The CDR3 region is CAWSVRGGNYGGYTF. The CDR3 DNA follows: TGTGCCTGGAGTGTACGTGGGGGGAATTACGGTGGCTACACCTTC.

The chain combines TRBV6-4 with TRBJ2-5; unclear D gene. The CDR3 loop spans 13 amino acids. Germline V gene lookup returns CDR1 MRHNA and CDR2 SNTAGT. V was pared by 6 bases and J by 5 bases, with 13 bases between. DNA for the CDR3: TGTGCCAGCAGCTCATCCCCTCGGGAGACCCAGTACTTC. Residues: CASSSSPRETQYF.

This clone was detected only a few times. V usage is TRBV2 and J usage is TRBJ2-7, with 12 positions matching TRBD2. The CDR3 has 16 amino acids. CDR1 is SNHLY, CDR2 FYNNEI, per germline. The junction had 13 bases not matched to a gene; V was cut back by 8 bases and J by 5 bases. The CDR3 spells CASLPSGRAGLDEQYF. The CDR3 DNA reads as TGTGCCAGCCTCCCTAGCGGGAGGGCGGGGCTGGACGAGCAGTACTTC. Full variable domain (rest looked up from reference TRBV2 and TRBJ2-7): EPEVTQTPSHQVTQMGQEVILRCVPISNHLYFYWYRQILGQKVEFLVSFYNNEISEKSEIFDDQFSVERPDGSNFTLKIRSTKLEDSAMYFCASLPSGRAGLDEQYFGPGTRLTVT.